This paragraph reports one T cell receptor beta chain. Its antigen is not known. This entry is derived from a study of OX40 agonist ivuxolimab in advanced cancers. Study details: Ivuxolimab was delivered to patients intravenously every 2 weeks at doses spanning 0.01 to 10 mg/kg. Therapy given before enrollment (anti-PD-1, anti-PD-L1 or anti-CTLA-4) was allowed, and 40% had some.

Study-wide findings and caveats: Expanded clones tended on average to be more numerous among CD8+ T cells than CD4+.

TCRdb keeps only in-frame clones here, not all; method: immunoSEQ multiplex PCR. Counted here are approximately 60,000 clones, 83% occurring once; the ten biggest clones make up 0.7%. V was pared by 3 bases and J by 8 bases, with 13 bases of the junction left unmatched. This CDR3 region has 17 residues. Per the germline V gene, CDR1 is LNHNV and CDR2 is YYDKDF (reference sequence). Sampling times: baseline, cycle 4 day 1, cycle 7 day 1. V and J are TRBV15 and TRBJ2-1; 10 nucleotides line up with TRBD1. This sequence was found in an adult with an advanced solid tumor such as melanoma, head and neck, liver or kidney cancer. Sequencing was performed on CD4+ or CD8+ T cells sorted from blood, taken in a trial of the OX40 agonist ivuxolimab. CDR3 sequence: CATSRKKPGQGTHEQFF. Here the CDR3 DNA reads TGTGCCACCAGCAGGAAGAAACCGGGACAGGGGACCCATGAGCAGTTCTTC.